Below are 7 T cell receptor beta chains sequenced from a single sample in a study of CD8+CD57+ T cells in acquired aplastic anemia. Sequenced patients had shown CD8+CD57+ cell expansion by flow cytometry. The use of genomic DNA as template underpinned the TCR beta VDJ and CDR3 profiling. TCRdb reprocessed the reads via MiXCR and lists one record per CDR3 protein. The repertoire holds around 120,000 distinct CDR3 sequences, with about 43% as singletons. Input material: sorted CD4+, CD8+, or CD8+CD57+ T cells (not recorded which) from PBMCs. The receptors derive from a human donor with aplastic anemia.

This clonotype was detected only a few times. CDR3 amino acids: CASSQRNRDGYSGANVLTF. For the CDR3, the DNA is TGTGCCAGCAGCCAACGAAACCGGGACGGCTACTCTGGGGCCAACGTCCTGACTTTC. The chain uses TRBV4-2 and TRBJ2-6; D is perhaps TRBD1 or TRBD2 (5 bases each). Germline V gives CDR1 LGHNA, CDR2 YNFKEQ. The CDR3 length is 19 residues. V lost 2 bases to trimming and J lost 0 bases, with 17 bases between them.

This clonotype showed up many times. This rearrangement joins TRBV24-1 to TRBJ1-5; a weak D match, TRBD1 (5 bases). CDR1 and CDR2 from the germline V gene are KGHDR and SFDVKD. Trimming pared 4 bases from V and 0 bases from J, leaving 9 bases between. This CDR3 region has 15 residues. The CDR3 DNA reads TGTGCCACCAGTGACGGGGGAGGTAGCAATCAGCCCCAGCATTTT. Protein product: CATSDGGGSNQPQHF.

The chain carries TRBV18 and TRBJ1-3, with no clear D. The CDR3 loop spans 15 amino acids. V shed 2 bases and J shed 0 bases, with 8 bases lying between them. CDR1 is KGHSH, CDR2 LQKENI, per germline. CDR3 region: CASSPNSVSGNTIYF. CDR3 sequence (DNA): TGTGCCAGCTCACCAAACTCAGTCTCTGGAAACACCATATATTTT.

This chain joins TRBV25-1 and TRBJ2-5, with 9 bases lining up with TRBD1. The CDR3 has 15 amino acids. The germline V gene has CDR1 MGHDK and CDR2 SYGVNS. The ends lost 3 bases at V and 5 bases at J; junction bases unmatched: 7. The CDR3 DNA sequence: TGTGCCAGCAGTGACTGGGACAGGGATGGCGAGACCCAGTACTTC. This gives the protein CASSDWDRDGETQYF. The full variable domain, completed using reference TRBV25-1 and TRBJ2-5, is EADIYQTPRYLVIGTGKKITLECSQTMGHDKMYWYQQDPGMELHLIHYSYGVNSTEKGDLSSESTVSRIRTEHFPLTLESARPSHTSQYLCASSDWDRDGETQYFGPGTRLLVL.

The CDR3 coding sequence is TGTGCCAGCTCACCCCAAACCCACGGCGTCTCTGGAAACACCATATATTTT. It is translated as CASSPQTHGVSGNTIYF. The chain joins TRBV18 to TRBJ1-3; the D is unclear. Germline V CDR1 and CDR2: KGHSH, LQKENI. CDR3 size: 17 residues. V dropped 3 bases and J dropped 0 bases, with 15 bases sitting between them. Full variable domain (rest looked up from reference TRBV18 and TRBJ1-3): NAGVMQNPRHLVRRRGQEARLRCSPMKGHSHVYWYRQLPEEGLKFMVYLQKENIIDESGMPKERFSAEFPKEGPSILRIQQVVRGDSAAYFCASSPQTHGVSGNTIYFGEGSWLTVV.

This clonotype was counted many times. The chain recombines TRBV5-6 with TRBJ1-6; 8 nucleotides align to TRBD1. This CDR3 contains 19 residues. The V gene end was trimmed by 3 bases and the J gene end by 7 bases; junction bases not matched to a gene: 18. The germline V gene encodes CDR1 SGHDT and CDR2 YYEEEE. The CDR3 DNA reads TGTGCCAGCAGCTCCGGGACAGGCAGTATGAAAGGCGGGAATTCACCCCTCCACTTT. Translating gives CASSSGTGSMKGGNSPLHF.

The V gene is TRBV19, the J gene TRBJ2-7, with D possibly being TRBD2 (5 bases). The V gene's germline CDR1 is LNHDA and CDR2 SQIVND (reference sequence). The CDR3 extends over 13 amino acids. Trimming left V 6 bases short and J 5 bases short, with 14 bases between. The CDR3 region has the DNA TGTGCCAGTAGCCCGGAAGGGAGAAACGAGCAGTACTTC. It codes for CASSPEGRNEQYF.